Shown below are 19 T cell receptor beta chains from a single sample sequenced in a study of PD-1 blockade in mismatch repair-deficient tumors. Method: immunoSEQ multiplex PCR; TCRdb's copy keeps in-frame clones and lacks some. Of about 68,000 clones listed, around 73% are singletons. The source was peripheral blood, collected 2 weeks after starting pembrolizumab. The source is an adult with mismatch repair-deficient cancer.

The CDR3 DNA is TGTGCCAGCAGCTTACTTGCAGGGGAGACCGGGGAGCTGTTTTTT. Its protein is CASSLLAGETGELFF. V and J are TRBV7-3 and TRBJ2-2; tentatively, D is TRBD1 (6 bases). The CDR3 covers 15 residues. From germline, CDR1 is SGHTA and CDR2 FQGTGA. V gave up 2 bases and J gave up 5 bases, with 12 bases separating them.

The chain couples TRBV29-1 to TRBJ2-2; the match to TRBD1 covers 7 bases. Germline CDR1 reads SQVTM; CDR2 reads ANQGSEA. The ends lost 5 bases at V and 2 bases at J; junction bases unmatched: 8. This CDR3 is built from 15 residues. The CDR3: CSVTTTGINTGELFF. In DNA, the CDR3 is TGCAGCGTTACTACGACAGGGATAAACACCGGGGAGCTGTTTTTT.

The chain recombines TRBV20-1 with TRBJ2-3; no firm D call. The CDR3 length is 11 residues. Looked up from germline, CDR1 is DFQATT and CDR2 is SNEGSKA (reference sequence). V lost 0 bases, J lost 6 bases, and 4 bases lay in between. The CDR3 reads CSARDRDTQYF. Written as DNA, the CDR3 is TGCAGTGCTAGAGATCGGGATACGCAGTATTTT.

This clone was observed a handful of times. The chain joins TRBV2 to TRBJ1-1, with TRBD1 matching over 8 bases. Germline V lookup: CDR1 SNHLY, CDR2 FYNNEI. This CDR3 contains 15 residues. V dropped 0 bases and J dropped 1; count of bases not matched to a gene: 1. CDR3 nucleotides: TGTGCCAGCAGTGAAGCCGACAGGGGGAACACTGAAGCTTTCTTT. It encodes CASSEADRGNTEAFF.

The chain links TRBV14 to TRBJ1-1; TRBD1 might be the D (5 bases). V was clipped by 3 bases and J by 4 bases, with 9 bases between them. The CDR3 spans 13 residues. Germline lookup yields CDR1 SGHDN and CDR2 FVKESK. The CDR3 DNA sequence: TGTGCCAGCAGCCAGGGGCTGGGCACTGAAGCTTTCTTT. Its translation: CASSQGLGTEAFF.

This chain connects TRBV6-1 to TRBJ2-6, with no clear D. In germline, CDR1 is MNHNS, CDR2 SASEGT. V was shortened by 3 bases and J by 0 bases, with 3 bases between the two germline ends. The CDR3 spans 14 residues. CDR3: CASSDYSGANVLTF. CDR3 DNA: TGTGCCAGCAGTGACTACTCTGGGGCCAACGTCCTGACTTTC.

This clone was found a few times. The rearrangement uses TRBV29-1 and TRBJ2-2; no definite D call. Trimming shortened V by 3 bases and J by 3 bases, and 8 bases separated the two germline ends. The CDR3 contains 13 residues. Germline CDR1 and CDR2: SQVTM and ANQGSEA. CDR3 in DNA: TGCAGCGTTGACAGAGCCGACACCGGGGAGCTGTTTTTT. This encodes CSVDRADTGELFF.

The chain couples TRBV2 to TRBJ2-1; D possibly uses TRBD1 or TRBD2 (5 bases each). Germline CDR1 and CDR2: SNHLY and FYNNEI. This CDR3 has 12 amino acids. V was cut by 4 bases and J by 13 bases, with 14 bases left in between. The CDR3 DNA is TGTGCCAGCAGTGCCTCCGGGACGCACCAGTTCTTC. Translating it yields CASSASGTHQFF.

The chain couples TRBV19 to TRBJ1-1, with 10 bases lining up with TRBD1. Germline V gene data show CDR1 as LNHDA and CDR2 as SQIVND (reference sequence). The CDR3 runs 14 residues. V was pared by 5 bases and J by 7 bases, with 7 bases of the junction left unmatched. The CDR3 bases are TGTGCCAGTAGTTCACAGACAGGGGGCTATGAAGCTTTCTTT. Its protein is CASSSQTGGYEAFF. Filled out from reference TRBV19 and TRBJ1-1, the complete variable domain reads DGGITQSPKYLFRKEGQNVTLSCEQNLNHDAMYWYRQDPGQGLRLIYYSQIVNDFQKGDIAEGYSVSREKKESFPLTVTSAQKNPTAFYLCASSSQTGGYEAFFGQGTRLTVV.

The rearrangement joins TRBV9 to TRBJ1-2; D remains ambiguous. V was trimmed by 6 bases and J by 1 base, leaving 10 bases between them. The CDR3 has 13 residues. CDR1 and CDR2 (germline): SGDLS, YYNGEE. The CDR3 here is CASTSNLNYGYTF. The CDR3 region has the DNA TGTGCCAGCACGAGTAATCTTAACTATGGCTACACCTTC.

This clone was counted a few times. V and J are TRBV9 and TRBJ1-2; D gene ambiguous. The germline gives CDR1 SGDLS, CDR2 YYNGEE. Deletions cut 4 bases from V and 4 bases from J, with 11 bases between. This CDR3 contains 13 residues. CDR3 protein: CASSPAEFYGYTF. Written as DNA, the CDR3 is TGTGCCAGCAGCCCCGCAGAATTCTATGGCTACACCTTC.

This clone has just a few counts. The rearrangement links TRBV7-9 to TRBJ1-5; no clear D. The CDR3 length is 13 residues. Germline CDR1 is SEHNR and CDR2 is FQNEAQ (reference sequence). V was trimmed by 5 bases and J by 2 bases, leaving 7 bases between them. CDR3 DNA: TGTGCCAGCAGCCCAAGGGGCAATCAGCCCCAGCATTTT. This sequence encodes CASSPRGNQPQHF.

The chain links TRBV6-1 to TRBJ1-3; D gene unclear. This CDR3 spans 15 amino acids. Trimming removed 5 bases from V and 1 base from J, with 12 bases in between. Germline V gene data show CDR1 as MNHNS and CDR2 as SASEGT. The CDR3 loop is CASSPRVSSGNTIYF. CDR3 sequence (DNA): TGTGCCAGCAGTCCTCGGGTCTCATCTGGAAACACCATATATTTT.

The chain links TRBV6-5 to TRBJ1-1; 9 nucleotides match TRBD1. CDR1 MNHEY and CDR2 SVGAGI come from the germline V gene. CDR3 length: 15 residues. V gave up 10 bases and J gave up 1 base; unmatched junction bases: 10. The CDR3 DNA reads TGTGCCACCTCCACAGGGGGCTCCAGGAACACTGAAGCTTTCTTT. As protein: CATSTGGSRNTEAFF.

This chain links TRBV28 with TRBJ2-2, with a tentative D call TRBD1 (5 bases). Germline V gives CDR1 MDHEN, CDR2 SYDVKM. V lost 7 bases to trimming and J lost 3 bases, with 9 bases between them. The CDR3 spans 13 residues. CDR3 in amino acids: CASIRRDTGELFF. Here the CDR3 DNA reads TGTGCCAGCATCCGCAGGGACACCGGGGAGCTGTTTTTT.

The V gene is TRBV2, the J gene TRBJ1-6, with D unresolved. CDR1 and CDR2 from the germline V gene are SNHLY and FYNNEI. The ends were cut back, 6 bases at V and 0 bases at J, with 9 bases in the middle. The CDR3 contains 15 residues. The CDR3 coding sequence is TGTGCCAGCAGGGAACAGTACTCCTATAATTCACCCCTCCACTTT. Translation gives CASREQYSYNSPLHF.

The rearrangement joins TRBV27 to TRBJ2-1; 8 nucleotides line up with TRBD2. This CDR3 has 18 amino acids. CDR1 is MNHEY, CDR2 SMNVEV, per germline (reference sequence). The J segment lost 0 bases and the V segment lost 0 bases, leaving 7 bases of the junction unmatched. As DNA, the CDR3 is TGTGCCAGCAGTTTATCTATGCGCGGGAGGAACTCCTACAATGAGCAGTTCTTC. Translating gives CASSLSMRGRNSYNEQFF.

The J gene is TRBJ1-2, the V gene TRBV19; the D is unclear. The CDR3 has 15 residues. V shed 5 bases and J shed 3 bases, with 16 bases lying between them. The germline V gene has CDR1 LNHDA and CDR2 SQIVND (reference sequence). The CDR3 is CASSSPLGFDYGYTF. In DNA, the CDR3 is TGTGCCAGTAGTTCACCGCTTGGTTTCGACTATGGCTACACCTTC.

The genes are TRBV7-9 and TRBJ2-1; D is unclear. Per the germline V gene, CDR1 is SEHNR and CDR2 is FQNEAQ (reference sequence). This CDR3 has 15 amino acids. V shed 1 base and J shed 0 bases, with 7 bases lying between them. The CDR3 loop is CASSLGGYSYNEQFF. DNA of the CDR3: TGTGCCAGCAGCTTAGGTGGATACTCCTACAATGAGCAGTTCTTC.